This is a list of T cell receptor beta chains from one sample in a study of naive and memory T cell subsets. In TCRdb, the UMI-ligation and nested PCR reads were re-called with MiXCR into one record per CDR3 protein. The sample has 99,000 or so distinct CDR3 sequences; 14% are singletons. The sample comprised naive CD8+ T cells from blood. Every receptor here comes from a human donor in good health. Both conserved end residues are part of each CDR3.

j_gene: TRBJ2-3; v_gene: TRBV7-2; CDR3aa: CASSSGDSGDTQYF
j_gene: TRBJ1-1; v_gene: TRBV29-1; CDR3aa: CSVTGGTEAFF
j_gene: TRBJ2-1; v_gene: TRBV5-4; CDR3aa: CASSTPGVDSEQFF
j_gene: TRBJ1-2; v_gene: TRBV29-1; CDR3aa: CSVETGIRGYTF
j_gene: TRBJ1-1; v_gene: TRBV30; CDR3aa: CAWRGQPNTEAFF
j_gene: TRBJ2-1; v_gene: TRBV5-1; CDR3aa: CASSPWPGVVENEQFF
j_gene: TRBJ1-3; v_gene: TRBV19; CDR3aa: CASNFLSDSGNTIYF
j_gene: TRBJ2-7; v_gene: TRBV12-3/TRBV12-4; CDR3aa: CASSLGTSRTYEQYF
j_gene: TRBJ2-7; v_gene: TRBV6-5; CDR3aa: CASADRGGDEQYF
j_gene: TRBJ2-3; v_gene: TRBV27; CDR3aa: CASSLLGDTQYF
j_gene: TRBJ2-7; v_gene: TRBV11-1; CDR3aa: CASSSHGTSFGSYEQYF
j_gene: TRBJ2-1; v_gene: TRBV19; CDR3aa: CASSILAGYNEQFF
j_gene: TRBJ2-5; v_gene: TRBV5-6; CDR3aa: CASSLYVGSRAEETQYF
j_gene: TRBJ2-1; v_gene: TRBV28; CDR3aa: CASSQELADYYNEQFF
j_gene: TRBJ2-1; v_gene: TRBV6-2/TRBV6-3; CDR3aa: CASSQRGVSAHEQFF
j_gene: TRBJ2-7; v_gene: TRBV4-3; CDR3aa: CASSEQVVFYEQYF